This section outlines one T cell receptor beta chain sequence together with its context. Its specificity is not known. CDR1 is SEHNR, CDR2 FQNEAQ, per germline (reference sequence). Trimming took off 3 bases at V and 4 bases at J, with 10 bases between the two ends. The CDR3 spans 14 residues. These data originate in a study of CD8 T cells in ankylosing spondylitis. Study conclusions and caveats: Certain motif variants had earlier been reported in reactive arthritis synovial fluid and blood. Among TCR beta sequences, a motif of eight highly homologous variants appeared characteristic of ankylosing spondylitis blood.

TCR beta libraries were made by quantitative 5'-RACE with molecular barcodes. TCRdb re-called the 5' RACE reads through MiXCR, storing one row per CDR3 protein. The sample contains hundreds of thousands of distinct CDR3 sequences, 12% of which appear only once. The clonotype originates from a male donor with ankylosing spondylitis. This chain connects TRBV7-9 to TRBJ1-3, with D unclear. The sample taken for sequencing was blood, either unsorted or a sorted T cell fraction (not recorded which). The DNA of the CDR3 is TGTGCCAGCAGCTTCCCGACTGCAGGAAACACCATATATTTT. Its protein product is CASSFPTAGNTIYF.